This T cell receptor (beta chain) originates from a study of shared clonotypes between healthy human individuals. Study conclusions and caveats: About 5.2% was the fraction of naive CD4 clonotypes found shared across four donors. Non-shared clonotypes had lower generation probabilities than clonotypes shared by all four sorted-subset donors. Though the depth was large, rarefaction showed that sorted-subset sequencing was incomplete.

Trimming cost V 3 bases and J 6 bases, with 17 bases left between them. Germline V gives CDR1 SEHNR, CDR2 FQNEAQ (reference sequence). This CDR3 spans 15 amino acids. Several immunoSEQ plates received, in even portions, the genomic DNA of each subset. Only in-frame clones appear in the TCRdb table, and some are missing; sequencing was by immunoSEQ multiplex PCR. The sample comprises 1 million to 1.2 million clones, 70% to 85% of which are singletons, and 0.89% rests with the top ten. Comment on this clone: Its antigen is as yet unknown.

The sequence derives from a man aged 18 to 35 in good health. Some clones in this sample may be carry-over from other donors' samples. Material for sequencing was memory CD4+ T cells from PBMCs. Stated subset: CD45RA-negative fraction. The V and J genes are TRBV7-9 and TRBJ1-2; D perhaps matches TRBD1 (6 bases). CDR3 coding DNA: TGTGCCAGCAGCTTTAGGGGGACGGCCCTCGATGGCTACACCTTC. Translated, it gives CASSFRGTALDGYTF.